This T cell receptor (beta chain) was sequenced in a study of PD-L1 blockade in urothelial cancer. Overall study: Blood was analyzed 3 weeks (second dose) and 6 weeks after treatment start. There were a median of about 140,000 T cells in blood samples. Study-wide findings and caveats: Tumor-associated clones in blood expanded more at 3 weeks in durable-benefit patients.

Clones were read by immunoSEQ multiplex PCR, and TCRdb kept only the in-frame ones, dropping some. The sample consists of 50,000 or so clones, approximately 80% of them appearing once. Regarding this clone: Its specificity is not known.

Anywhere from 1 to 8 samples came from each patient, spanning pretreatment and on-treatment. Here the sequenced sample was PBMCs, taken around atezolizumab (anti-PD-L1) treatment. The clonotype comes from a man in his sixties or seventies with urothelial cancer.

The CDR3 is CASSFRQGNGYTF. The CDR3 DNA follows: TGTGCCAGCAGTTTTCGACAGGGAAATGGCTACACCTTC. This chain connects TRBV27 to TRBJ1-2; TRBD1 matches 7 bases. The CDR3 runs 13 residues. With V trimmed by 3 bases and J by 6 bases, 4 bases remained unmatched. CDR1 is MNHEY, CDR2 SMNVEV, per germline (reference sequence).